This TCR beta chain was recovered during a study of OX40 agonist ivuxolimab in advanced cancers. In the study overall: The treatment was a fully human IgG2 OX40 agonist, ivuxolimab. Study-wide results and caveats: More expanded clones were seen, on average, in CD8+ T cells than in CD4+.

The data were produced by immunoSEQ multiplex PCR, yet TCRdb's version contains in-frame clones alone and is incomplete. The sample lists 75,000 to 90,000 clones; 85% to 95% were seen once. About this clone itself: The target antigen is unknown.

CDR3 length: 15 amino acids. Germline assignment: CDR1 MNHNY and CDR2 SVGAGI (reference sequence). V was shortened by 6 bases and J by 3 bases, with 15 bases between the two germline ends. The receptor comes from an adult with an advanced solid tumor such as melanoma, head and neck, liver or kidney cancer. This chain joins TRBV6-6 and TRBJ2-1; no reliable D call. The specimen comprised CD4+ or CD8+ T cells sorted from blood, sampled in a trial of the OX40 agonist ivuxolimab. CDR3 in amino acids: CASSMTEAFYNEQFF. The DNA of the CDR3 is TGTGCCAGCAGCATGACTGAGGCCTTCTACAATGAGCAGTTCTTC.